Listed here are 16 T cell receptor beta chains from one sample, sequenced in a study of CD8 T cells in ankylosing spondylitis. Findings and limits, study-wide: One TCR beta motif, made up of fewer than 10 highly homologous variants, appeared characteristic of ankylosing spondylitis blood.

TCRdb analysed the 5' RACE reads with MiXCR anew, one entry per CDR3 protein. The data contain around 490,000 distinct CDR3 sequences, approximately 5.3% of them seen just once; the ten biggest clones take up around 3.5%. Their antigens remain unidentified. Sequenced: blood, either unsorted or a sorted T cell fraction (not recorded which). Source of these receptors: a male donor with ankylosing spondylitis.

In its sample, this clonotype was seen many times. V usage is TRBV11-2 and J usage is TRBJ1-2; TRBD1 is a possible D gene (5 bases). Germline CDR1 and CDR2: SGHAT and FQNNGV. The CDR3 covers 12 residues. V was pared by 4 bases and J by 4 bases, with 7 bases between. CDR3 sequence: CASSWDGYGYTF. CDR3 sequence (DNA): TGTGCCAGCAGCTGGGACGGCTATGGCTACACCTTC.

This clonotype was observed many times. The chain combines TRBV12-3 or TRBV12-4 with TRBJ1-5; no clear D gene. Trimming took off 4 bases at V and 0 bases at J, with 13 bases between the two ends. CDR3 length: 16 residues. The CDR3: CASSSNSLYSNQPQHF. CDR3 coding DNA: TGTGCCAGCAGTTCAAACAGCCTTTATAGCAATCAGCCCCAGCATTTT.

The genes are TRBV11-2 and TRBJ2-5; the D is unclear. V was pared by 3 bases and J by 7 bases, with 9 bases between. The CDR3 sequence is 12 residues long. Germline CDR1 reads SGHAT; CDR2 reads FQNNGV. The CDR3 loop reads CASSFMMGTQYF. For the CDR3, the DNA is TGTGCCAGCAGCTTTATGATGGGGACCCAGTACTTC.

This clonotype came up many times. V is TRBV5-1 and J is TRBJ1-1; D gene unclear. Between the trimmed V and J ends, which lost 7 bases and 5 bases, there was a span of 15 bases. This CDR3 spans 13 amino acids. CDR1 is SGHRS, CDR2 YFSETQ, per germline. The DNA of the CDR3 is TGCGCCAGCTGGGCCCCCTTTGGGACTGAAGCTTTCTTT. It translates to CASWAPFGTEAFF.

The table lists this clonotype with many counts. The CDR3 sequence: CSAARLAGDGNEQFF. In DNA, the CDR3 is TGCAGTGCTGCCCGGCTAGCGGGAGATGGGAATGAGCAGTTCTTC. V is TRBV20-1 and J is TRBJ2-1; 10 positions match TRBD2. Looked up from germline, CDR1 is DFQATT and CDR2 is SNEGSKA (reference sequence). The CDR3 length is 15 residues. V dropped 5 bases and J dropped 7; count of bases not matched to a gene: 11.

The table lists this clonotype with many counts. The CDR3 region is CASSVVGQGTDEQFF. CDR3 sequence (DNA): TGTGCCAGCAGCGTAGTTGGGCAGGGGACGGATGAGCAGTTCTTC. This rearrangement joins TRBV9 to TRBJ2-1; D might be TRBD1 (6 bases). This CDR3 region has 15 residues. V was trimmed by 0 bases and J by 8 bases, leaving 15 bases between them. Per the germline V gene, CDR1 is SGDLS and CDR2 is YYNGEE.

Written as DNA, the CDR3 is TGTGCCAGCAGTGGTGGGGCCCAGGCTGCCAGCAGGACCCAGTACTTC. Encoded protein: CASSGGAQAASRTQYF. This chain joins TRBV27 and TRBJ2-5; D may be TRBD1 (5 bases). The CDR3 runs 16 residues. The V gene's germline CDR1 is MNHEY and CDR2 SMNVEV (reference sequence). Trimming took 5 bases from V and 7 from J, leaving 23 bases between them.

As to this clonotype: Mismatch with germline at one junction end may stem from a read error. This sequence joins TRBV15 and TRBJ2-1, with no clear D. Per the germline V gene, CDR1 is LNHNV and CDR2 is YYDKDF (reference sequence). This CDR3 is 16 amino acids long. The CDR3 here is CATSRDIDSSCNEQFF. The CDR3 nucleotides are TGTGCCACCAGCAGAGATATAGACTCATCCTGCAATGAGCAGTTCTTC.

This clonotype occurred many times. The V gene is TRBV5-1, the J gene TRBJ1-2, with 8 nucleotides matching TRBD1. V lost 4 bases and J lost 2; bases outside the gene matches: 4. The CDR3 contains 14 residues. The germline gives CDR1 SGHRS, CDR2 YFSETQ. The CDR3 loop reads CASSPQGANYGYTF. CDR3 DNA sequence: TGCGCCAGCAGCCCGCAGGGGGCAAACTATGGCTACACCTTC.

The gene calls are TRBV18 and TRBJ1-3; D unclear. Germline values: CDR1 KGHSH, CDR2 LQKENI. The CDR3 is 17 amino acids. V was trimmed by 6 bases and J by 0 bases, leaving 18 bases between them. CDR3 sequence reads: CASSTSPRVLSGNTIYF. As DNA, the CDR3 is TGTGCCAGCTCCACTTCGCCTAGGGTACTCTCTGGAAACACCATATATTTT.

This clonotype has only a few counts. J is TRBJ2-1 and V is TRBV7-2; D might be TRBD1 or TRBD2, each matching 5 bases. The CDR3 consists of 14 residues. Deletions cut 4 bases from V and 8 bases from J, with 15 bases between. CDR1 and CDR2 (germline): SGHTA, FQGNSA. DNA for the CDR3: TGTGCCAGCAGCTGGGGGATTGGCGGCGATGAGCAGTTCTTC. Translating gives CASSWGIGGDEQFF.

This clonotype appeared many times. This chain links TRBV5-1 with TRBJ1-1, with 9 bases fitting TRBD1. The CDR3 extends over 13 amino acids. Germline lookup yields CDR1 SGHRS and CDR2 YFSETQ. V lost 7 bases and J lost 7; bases outside the gene matches: 8. This CDR3 reads CASHGTGSFEAFF. The CDR3, as DNA: TGCGCCAGCCATGGGACAGGGAGTTTTGAAGCTTTCTTT.

This clonotype has just a few counts. The V call is TRBV7-8, the J call TRBJ2-5, with TRBD2 as a possible D gene (6 bases). The CDR3 extends over 17 amino acids. Between the trimmed V and J ends, which lost 6 bases and 2 bases, there was a span of 22 bases. CDR1 SGHVS and CDR2 FQNEAQ come from the germline V gene. The CDR3 bases are TGTGCCAGCAGACTTTCTCGTGTGACTAGAAGGCAAGAGACCCAGTACTTC. This encodes CASRLSRVTRRQETQYF.

This clonotype was picked up many times. The chain has TRBV20-1 and TRBJ2-3, with 9 positions matching TRBD2. The CDR3 is 15 residues long. The V segment lost 6 bases and the J segment 0 bases; nucleotides outside the gene matches: 7. CDR1 and CDR2 (germline): DFQATT, SNEGSKA (reference sequence). The CDR3 bases are TGCAGTGCCCAGACTAGCGGAACTAGCACAGATACGCAGTATTTT. It is translated as CSAQTSGTSTDTQYF.

This clonotype occurred many times. The rearrangement links TRBV9 to TRBJ1-2; D ambiguous. V gave up 0 bases and J gave up 8 bases, with 17 bases separating them. Germline V gives CDR1 SGDLS, CDR2 YYNGEE. The CDR3 loop spans 15 amino acids. The CDR3 reads CASSVDLASTGGYTF. The CDR3 region has the DNA TGTGCCAGCAGCGTAGACCTGGCCTCGACCGGAGGCTACACCTTC.

In its sample, this clonotype was seen many times. This rearrangement joins TRBV12-3 or TRBV12-4 to TRBJ2-2, with unresolved D. The CDR3 has 15 amino acids. V lost 8 bases and J lost 2, with 15 bases in between. The CDR3: CASLPWSINTGELFF. The CDR3 coding sequence is TGTGCCAGCCTCCCTTGGTCCATAAACACCGGGGAGCTGTTTTTT.